This note documents a single T cell receptor beta chain sequence. TCRdb ran MiXCR on the 5' RACE reads and lists one entry per CDR3 protein. The table has fewer than 650,000 distinct CDR3 sequences, around a fifth seen once; the top ten hold approximately 15%. The V gene lost 1 base and the J gene lost 1 base, with 7 bases spanning the gap. The germline gives CDR1 KGHSH, CDR2 LQKENI. The CDR3 has 14 amino acids. The sample belongs to a study of T cells after yellow fever vaccination. On the study more broadly: SMART-Seq v4 Ultra Low Input prepared the low-cell-number fractions.

This chain links TRBV18 with TRBJ1-1; D uncertain. The source is a man aged 18-30 years who received the YFV17D yellow fever vaccine. Sequenced material: PBMCs, taken 20 to 25 days after the first yellow fever vaccination. DNA for the CDR3: TGTGCCAGCTCACCACGGGAGGGGAACACTGAAGCTTTCTTT. Translation gives CASSPREGNTEAFF. Using reference TRBV18 and TRBJ1-1 for the parts outside the CDR3, the full variable domain is NAGVMQNPRHLVRRRGQEARLRCSPMKGHSHVYWYRQLPEEGLKFMVYLQKENIIDESGMPKERFSAEFPKEGPSILRIQQVVRGDSAAYFCASSPREGNTEAFFGQGTRLTVV.